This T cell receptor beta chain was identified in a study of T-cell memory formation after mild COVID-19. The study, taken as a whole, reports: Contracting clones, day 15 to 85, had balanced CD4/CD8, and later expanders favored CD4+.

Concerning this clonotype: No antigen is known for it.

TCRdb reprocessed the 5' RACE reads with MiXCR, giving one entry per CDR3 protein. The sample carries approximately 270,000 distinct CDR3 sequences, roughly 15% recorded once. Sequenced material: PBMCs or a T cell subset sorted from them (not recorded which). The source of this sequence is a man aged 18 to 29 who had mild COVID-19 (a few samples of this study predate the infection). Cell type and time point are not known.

The CDR3 DNA sequence: TGCGCCAGCAGCCGAGACGGACAGGTCGATCAGCCCCAGCATTTT. Protein product: CASSRDGQVDQPQHF. The chain combines TRBV4-1 with TRBJ1-5, with TRBD1 matching 7 bases. V lost 4 bases to trimming and J lost 5 bases; unmatched junction nucleotides: 8. Germline V gene data show CDR1 as MGHRA and CDR2 as YSYEKL. The CDR3 spans 15 residues.